The sequence of this T cell receptor (beta chain) was determined in a study of blood T cell repertoires in COVID-19. Study context: PBMCs, B-cell-depleted T cells, or T cells provided the cDNA or gDNA that made up the material.

Here immunoSEQ multiplex PCR was the method, and the copy in TCRdb shows in-frame clones only, minus some. The data contain around 120,000 clones, over 70% of them singletons. This CDR3 has 14 residues. V and J are TRBV21-1 and TRBJ2-7; the D call in the table, TRBD1, was not verified against the DNA. TRBV21-1 is labeled a pseudogene. The material sequenced was peripheral blood. This clonotype was obtained from a man between 65 and 80 years old with acute or convalescent COVID-19. The CDR3 nucleotides are TGTGCCAGCACCACTACCAGGGGGCAATACGAGCAGTACTTC. Protein: CASTTTRGQYEQYF.